Listed below are T cell receptor beta chains from one sample, sequenced in a study of a mutant IDH1 vaccine in newly diagnosed glioma. The assay was immunoSEQ multiplex PCR, and TCRdb's table has in-frame clones only and misses some. The table shows 70,000 to 100,000 clones, with about 91% occurring only once. Their recognized antigens are unknown. The input for sequencing was PBMCs, taken from a glioma patient whose treatment included an IDH1 peptide vaccine. These receptors all stem from a woman aged 45-65 years with glioma. Both conserved end residues are part of each CDR3. A D gene is named only where the DNA matches it firmly. Some rows have no size entry. The others give once, few or many, or a class for an expanded clone.

d_call j_call v_call clone_size cdr3_nt cdr3_aa
TRBD2 TRBJ2-1 TRBV6-5 NA TGTGCCAGCAGTTATTCTCTAGCGGGAGGCCGGGATGAGTTCTTC CASSYSLAGGRDEFF
NA TRBJ2-7 TRBV27 NA TGTGCCAGCAGTCCGACCAGCTCCTACGAGCAGTACTTC CASSPTSSYEQYF
NA TRBJ2-2 TRBV27 NA TGTGCCAGCAGTCCCTCGGGGCAGCGGGAGCTGTTTTTT CASSPSGQRELFF
NA TRBJ2-2 TRBV13 few TGTGCCAGCAGACGTGGGGGCGGGGAGCTGTTTTTT CASRRGGGELFF
NA TRBJ1-1 TRBV6-1 once TGTGCCAGCAGTGAACCCCCGGCGTCTGGGGGTTTCTTT CASSEPPASGGFF
NA TRBJ1-1 TRBV5-1 NA TGCGCCAGCAGCTTGGAGAGGGGGTCTGAAGCTTTCTTT CASSLERGSEAFF
NA TRBJ2-3 TRBV29-1 NA TGCAGCGTGGCCGGGGGTGGGATCAGCACAGATACGCAGTATTTT CSVAGGGISTDTQYF
NA TRBJ1-5 TRBV7-3 NA TGTGCCAGCAGCTCGGGACCCCGACAGCCCCAGCATTTT CASSSGPRQPQHF
NA TRBJ2-7 TRBV6-1 NA TGTGCCAGCAGTGAAGCGGGGAAACTGGCCTACGAGCAGTACTTC CASSEAGKLAYEQYF
NA TRBJ1-1 TRBV5-4 NA TGTGCCAGCAGCTTGGGACGGGCGAACACTGAAGCTTTCTTT CASSLGRANTEAFF
NA TRBJ2-7 TRBV19 NA TGTGCCAGTAGTATCTGGGACGGAAAGTACGAGCAGTACTTC CASSIWDGKYEQYF
NA TRBJ2-7 TRBV11-1 NA TGTGCCAGCAGCCCAGCGTTGGCCAGCTTAAACGAGCAGTACTTC CASSPALASLNEQYF
TRBD1 TRBJ1-1 TRBV7-9 NA TGTGCCAGCAGCTTAAGGGGCAGGGGGTGGTTGGACACTGAAGCTTTCTTT CASSLRGRGWLDTEAFF
NA TRBJ2-7 TRBV4-2 NA TGTGCCAGCAGCGCTCGGCGGGACTCCTACGAGCAGTACTTC CASSARRDSYEQYF
NA TRBJ2-7 TRBV20-1 NA TGCAGGACCGGGACGGACTACGAGCAGTACTTC CRTGTDYEQYF
TRBD1 TRBJ1-6 TRBV5-4 NA TGTGCCAGCAGCTCATCGGGGACAGCCACTGGTTCCCACTTT CASSSSGTATGSHF
TRBD1 TRBJ1-5 TRBV28 NA TGTGCCAGCATCCCGGGACAGGGGAATCAGCCCCAGCATTTT CASIPGQGNQPQHF
TRBD2 TRBJ2-5 TRBV4-2 NA TGTGCCAGCAGCTCCTGGACTAGCGGGAGAGGTGGAGGCGAGACCCAGTACTTC CASSSWTSGRGGGETQYF
NA TRBJ2-1 TRBV6-1 NA TGTGCCAGCAGTGATGAACGGGAGCGGAGCAATGAGCAGTTCTTC CASSDERERSNEQFF
TRBD2 TRBJ2-3 TRBV29-1 NA TGCAGCGTTTTTAGCGGGGGGGGAGATACGCAGTATTTT CSVFSGGGDTQYF
TRBD2 TRBJ2-3 TRBV5-4 NA TGTGCCAGCAGCTTGAGGCGGGAGATGACAGATACGCAGTATTTT CASSLRREMTDTQYF
NA TRBJ1-1 TRBV10-1 NA TGCGCCAGCAGCAGAGGTTCTGAAGCTTTCTTT CASSRGSEAFF
NA TRBJ2-1 TRBV5-5 NA TGTGCCAGCAGCCCACCGATAAGGGTTGGCGATGAGCAGTTCTTC CASSPPIRVGDEQFF
NA TRBJ2-1 TRBV19 once TGTGCCAGTACCGTGACAGGACTGGCTTACAATGAGCAGTTCTTC CASTVTGLAYNEQFF
TRBD1 TRBJ1-2 TRBV30 NA TGTGCCTGGAGAACCCCGCAGGGGGCCTATGGCTACACCTTC CAWRTPQGAYGYTF
NA TRBJ2-1 TRBV7-8 NA TGTGCTGGGGGGACCCTTTACAATGAGCAGTTCTTC CAGGTLYNEQFF
NA TRBJ1-1 TRBV4-2 NA TGTGCCAGCAACAGGGACCTGAACACTGAAGCTTTCTTT CASNRDLNTEAFF
TRBD2 TRBJ2-7 TRBV7-2 NA TGTGCCAGCAGCACTAGCGGGATAAACGAGCAGTACTTC CASSTSGINEQYF
TRBD1 TRBJ2-6 TRBV5-8 NA TGTGCCAGCAGTCGGGACAGGGGTCTTCTCTCTGGGGCCAACGTCCTGACTTTC CASSRDRGLLSGANVLTF
TRBD1 TRBJ1-1 TRBV7-9 NA TGTGCCAGCAGCCTAAGACAGGGCCCCATGAACACTGAAGCTTTCTTT CASSLRQGPMNTEAFF
NA TRBJ2-6 TRBV6-5 NA TGTGCCAGCAGTTACTTTTGGGATGGGGCCAACGTCCTGACTTTC CASSYFWDGANVLTF
NA TRBJ1-2 TRBV7-9 NA TGTGCCAGCAGCTCTACAGGGCCACTTAACTATGGCTACACCTTC CASSSTGPLNYGYTF
TRBD2 TRBJ2-1 TRBV7-3 NA TGTGCCAGCAGCCCTAGGACTAGCGGGACCTCCTACAATGAGCAGTTCTTC CASSPRTSGTSYNEQFF
NA TRBJ2-2 TRBV13 NA TGTGCCAGCAGTGAGGTGACCGGGGAGCTGTTTTTT CASSEVTGELFF
NA TRBJ2-1 TRBV19 NA TGTGCCAGTTCTAACAGCGGACGGAGCAATGAGCAGTTCTTC CASSNSGRSNEQFF
NA TRBJ1-3 TRBV4-1 NA TGCGCCAGCAGCCAAGAAGAAAGGATCGACACCATATATTTT CASSQEERIDTIYF
NA TRBJ1-5 TRBV5-5 once TGTGCCAGCAGCTTGGACCACAGTGAGCGGCCCCAGCATTTT CASSLDHSERPQHF
NA TRBJ1-1 TRBV21-1 once TGTGCCAGCAGCAAGGGTCGGTTGAACACTGAAGCTTTCTTT CASSKGRLNTEAFF
NA TRBJ2-5 TRBV5-1 NA TGCGCCAGCAGCCCGTCGGTAGGGTTAGAGACCCAGTACTTC CASSPSVGLETQYF
NA TRBJ2-7 TRBV2 few TGTGCCAGCATCGGGCTTCCTTACGAGCAGTACTTC CASIGLPYEQYF
NA TRBJ1-1 TRBV7-3 NA TGTGCCAGCAGCTTCTCGGTGAACACTGAAGCTTTCTTT CASSFSVNTEAFF
NA TRBJ2-1 TRBV4-2 NA TGTGCCAGCAGCCAATCTCTAGCAGGAGAGCAGTTCTTC CASSQSLAGEQFF
NA TRBJ1-6 TRBV30 few TGTGCCTGGGGACAGACCTATAATTCACCCCTCCACTTT CAWGQTYNSPLHF
NA TRBJ1-1 TRBV19 NA TGTGCCAGTAGTCCCCGGGAAGGGGCAACTGAAGCTTTCTTT CASSPREGATEAFF
NA TRBJ2-3 TRBV7-9 once TGTGCCAGCGGGGGGAGTTCTCGGGGCACAGATACGCAGTATTTT CASGGSSRGTDTQYF